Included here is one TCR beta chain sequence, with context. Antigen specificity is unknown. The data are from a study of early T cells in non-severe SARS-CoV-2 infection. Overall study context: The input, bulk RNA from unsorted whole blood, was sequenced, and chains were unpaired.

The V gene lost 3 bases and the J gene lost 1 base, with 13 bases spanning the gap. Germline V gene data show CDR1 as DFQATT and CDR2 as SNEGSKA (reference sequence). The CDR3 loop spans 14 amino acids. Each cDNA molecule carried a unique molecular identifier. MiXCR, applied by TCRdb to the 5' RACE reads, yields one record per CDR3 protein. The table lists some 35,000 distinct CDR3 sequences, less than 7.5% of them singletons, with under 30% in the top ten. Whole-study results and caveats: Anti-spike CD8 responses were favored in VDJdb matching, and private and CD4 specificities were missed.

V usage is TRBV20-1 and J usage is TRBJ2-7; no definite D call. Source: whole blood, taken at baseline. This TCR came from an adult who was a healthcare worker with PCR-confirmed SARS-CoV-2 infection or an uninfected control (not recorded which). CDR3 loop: CSARPGYQSYEQYF. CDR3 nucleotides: TGCAGTGCTAGGCCGGGTTATCAATCCTACGAGCAGTACTTC.